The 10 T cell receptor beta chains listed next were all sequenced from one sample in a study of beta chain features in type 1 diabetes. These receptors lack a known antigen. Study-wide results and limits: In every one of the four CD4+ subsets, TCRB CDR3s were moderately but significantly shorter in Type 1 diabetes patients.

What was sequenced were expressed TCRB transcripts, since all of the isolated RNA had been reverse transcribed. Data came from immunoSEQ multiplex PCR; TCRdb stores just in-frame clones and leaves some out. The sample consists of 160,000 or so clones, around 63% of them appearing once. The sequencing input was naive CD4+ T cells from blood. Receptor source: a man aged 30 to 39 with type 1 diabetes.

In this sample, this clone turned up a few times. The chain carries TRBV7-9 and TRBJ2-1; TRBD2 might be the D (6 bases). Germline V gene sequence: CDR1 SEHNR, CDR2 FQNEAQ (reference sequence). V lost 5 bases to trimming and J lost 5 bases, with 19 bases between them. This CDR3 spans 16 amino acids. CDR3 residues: CASSAWEVGTHNEQFF. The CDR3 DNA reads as TGTGCCAGCAGCGCATGGGAGGTGGGGACGCACAATGAGCAGTTCTTC.

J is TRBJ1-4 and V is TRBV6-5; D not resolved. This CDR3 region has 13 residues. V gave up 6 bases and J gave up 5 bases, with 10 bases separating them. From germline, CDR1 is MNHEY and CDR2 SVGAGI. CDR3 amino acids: CASRDPGNEKLFF. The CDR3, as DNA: TGTGCCAGCAGGGACCCCGGAAATGAAAAACTGTTTTTT.

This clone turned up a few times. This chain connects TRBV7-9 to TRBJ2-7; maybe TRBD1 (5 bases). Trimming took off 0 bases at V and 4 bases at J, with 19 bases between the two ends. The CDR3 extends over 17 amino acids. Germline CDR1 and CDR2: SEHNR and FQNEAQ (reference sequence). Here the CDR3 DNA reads TGTGCCAGCAGCTTAGCGAGCCATGACAGATACCTTTACGAGCAGTACTTC. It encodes CASSLASHDRYLYEQYF.

CDR3 sequence reads: CASSATGGSPLHF. As DNA, the CDR3 is TGTGCCAGCAGCGCGACAGGGGGATCACCCCTCCACTTT. The chain has TRBV9 and TRBJ1-6; 9 positions agree with TRBD1. Germline V gene data show CDR1 as SGDLS and CDR2 as YYNGEE. This CDR3 comprises 13 residues. V trimming: 3 bases; J trimming: 10 bases; junction bases outside the gene matches: 2.

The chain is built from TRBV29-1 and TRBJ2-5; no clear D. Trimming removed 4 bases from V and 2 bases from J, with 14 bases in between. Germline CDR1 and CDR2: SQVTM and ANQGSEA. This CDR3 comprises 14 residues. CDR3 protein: CSVGLGFQQETQYF. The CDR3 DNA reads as TGCAGCGTTGGATTGGGGTTCCAGCAAGAGACCCAGTACTTC.

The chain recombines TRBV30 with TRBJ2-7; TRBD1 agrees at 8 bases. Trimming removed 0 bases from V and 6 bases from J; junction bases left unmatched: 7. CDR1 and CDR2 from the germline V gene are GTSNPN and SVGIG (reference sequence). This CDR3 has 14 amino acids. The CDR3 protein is CAWSVFDRGPEQYF. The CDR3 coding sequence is TGTGCCTGGAGTGTCTTCGACAGGGGACCCGAGCAGTACTTC.

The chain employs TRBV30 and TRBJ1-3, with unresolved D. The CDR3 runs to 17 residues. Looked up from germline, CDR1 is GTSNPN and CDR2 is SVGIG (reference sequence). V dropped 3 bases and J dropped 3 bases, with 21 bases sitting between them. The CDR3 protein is CAWSRVAGLPVGNTIYF. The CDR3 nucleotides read TGTGCCTGGAGCCGTGTGGCCGGATTACCAGTTGGAAACACCATATATTTT. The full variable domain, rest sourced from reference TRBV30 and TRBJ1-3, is SQTIHQWPATLVQPVGSPLSLECTVEGTSNPNLYWYRQAAGRGLQLLFYSVGIGQISSEVPQNLSASRPQDRQFILSSKKLLLSDSGFYLCAWSRVAGLPVGNTIYFGEGSWLTVV.

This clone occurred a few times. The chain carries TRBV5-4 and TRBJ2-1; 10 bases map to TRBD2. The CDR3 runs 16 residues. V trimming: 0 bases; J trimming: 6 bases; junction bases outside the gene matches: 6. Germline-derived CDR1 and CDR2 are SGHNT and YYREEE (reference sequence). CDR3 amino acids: CASSLGGLADFNEQFF. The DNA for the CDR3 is TGTGCCAGCAGCTTGGGAGGACTAGCGGATTTCAATGAGCAGTTCTTC.

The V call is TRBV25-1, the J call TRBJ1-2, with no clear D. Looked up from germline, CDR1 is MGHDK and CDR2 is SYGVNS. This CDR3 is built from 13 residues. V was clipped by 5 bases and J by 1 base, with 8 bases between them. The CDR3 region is CASSTANNYGYTF. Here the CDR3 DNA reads TGTGCCAGCAGTACAGCAAATAACTATGGCTACACCTTC.

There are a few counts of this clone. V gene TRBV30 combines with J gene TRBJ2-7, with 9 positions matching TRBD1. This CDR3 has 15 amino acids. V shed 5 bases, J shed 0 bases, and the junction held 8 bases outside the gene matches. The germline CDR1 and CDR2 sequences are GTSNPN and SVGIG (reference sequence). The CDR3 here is CAWRTGGLGSYEQYF. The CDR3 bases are TGTGCCTGGCGAACAGGGGGCTTAGGCTCCTACGAGCAGTACTTC.